This T cell receptor (beta chain) originates from a study of blood T cells in healthy people across ages. The CDR3 runs 19 residues. V gave up 3 bases and J gave up 5 bases; unmatched junction bases: 15. CDR1 MGHRA and CDR2 YSYEKL come from the germline V gene. This clonotype was observed a handful of times. Its antigen is unknown. Then a second PCR, running roughly 7 to 11 cycles, was carried out with a sample-barcoded 5' primer and a J-beta primer mix. Every molecule of cDNA carried a tag from a template-switch adaptor with 12 random nucleotides. TCRdb passed the 5' RACE reads through MiXCR, listing each CDR3 protein once. The data contain roughly 1.7 million distinct CDR3 sequences, roughly a third of them singletons. Study conclusions and caveats: Estimates of diversity drawn from one million T cells were considered underestimates.

Material for sequencing was blood. The rearrangement uses TRBV4-1 and TRBJ2-3, with 12 bases matching TRBD2. This clonotype was sampled from a woman in her thirties in good health. CDR3: CASSHGRSLAGGLGDTQYF. The CDR3 nucleotides are TGCGCCAGCAGCCACGGACGTAGTCTAGCGGGGGGGCTTGGAGATACGCAGTATTTT.